The 29 T cell receptor beta chains below were found in one sample sequenced in a study of blood T cell repertoires in COVID-19. Produced via immunoSEQ multiplex PCR; TCRdb's table is partial and in-frame only. The sample lists about 60,000 clones, more than 65% occurring once. Sequenced: peripheral blood. Receptors originate from a human donor in a cohort sampled during active COVID-19.

The chain joins TRBV11-3 to TRBJ2-2, with TRBD2 matching over 13 bases. This CDR3 has 17 amino acids. V shed 5 bases, J shed 5 bases, and the junction held 8 bases outside the gene matches. Germline V gives CDR1 SGHNT, CDR2 YENEEA. CDR3 sequence: CASSPRATSGGTGELFF. CDR3 nucleotide sequence: TGTGCCAGCAGCCCGAGAGCGACTAGCGGGGGGACCGGGGAGCTGTTTTTT.

This clone was seen a single time. The rearrangement links TRBV13 to TRBJ2-7, with TRBD2 matching over 9 bases. The CDR3 runs to 16 residues. Germline V gives CDR1 PRHDT, CDR2 FYEKMQ (reference sequence). V dropped 1 base and J dropped 0; count of bases not matched to a gene: 4. As DNA, the CDR3 is TGTGCCAGCAGCTTAGTTCTTAGCGGGAGCTCCTACGAGCAGTACTTC. Translating it yields CASSLVLSGSSYEQYF.

The chain carries TRBV6-2 or TRBV6-3 and TRBJ1-5; D is unresolved. The V end lost 4 bases, the J end lost 11 bases, and 15 bases lay between the germline ends. The CDR3 is 13 residues long. Germline loops: CDR1 MNHEY, CDR2 SVGEGT. This CDR3 reads CASSSPVGRAQHF. CDR3 nucleotide sequence: TGTGCCAGCAGTTCCCCCGTGGGCAGAGCCCAGCATTTT.

The V gene is TRBV3-1 (or the pseudogene TRBV3-2), the J gene TRBJ1-6; 9 bases map to TRBD1. V gave up 5 bases and J gave up 10 bases; unmatched junction bases: 6. Germline assignment: CDR1 LGHDT and CDR2 YNNKEL (reference sequence). The CDR3 has 14 amino acids. CDR3 protein: CASSETGGRSPLHF. The CDR3 bases are TGTGCCAGCAGCGAAACAGGGGGCCGATCACCCCTCCACTTT.

The chain has TRBV6-2 or TRBV6-3 and TRBJ1-2; D not resolved. CDR3 length: 13 amino acids. V lost 4 bases and J lost 2, with 8 bases in between. Germline CDR1 reads MNHEY; CDR2 reads SVGEGT. The CDR3 spells CASSSFSNYGYTF. CDR3 bases: TGTGCCAGCAGTTCCTTCTCGAACTATGGCTACACCTTC.

A single count supports this clone. The rearrangement links TRBV27 to TRBJ2-2; tentatively, D is TRBD1 (5 bases). The CDR3 spans 11 residues. Trimming pared 8 bases from V and 5 bases from J, leaving 6 bases between. Germline V lookup: CDR1 MNHEY, CDR2 SMNVEV (reference sequence). DNA for the CDR3: TGTGCCAGCTACAGGACCGGGGAGCTGTTTTTT. Residues: CASYRTGELFF.

V usage is TRBV9 and J usage is TRBJ2-7, with 7 nucleotides matching TRBD1. Germline CDR1 and CDR2: SGDLS and YYNGEE. This CDR3 has 15 amino acids. The V gene end was trimmed by 4 bases and the J gene end by 7 bases; junction bases not matched to a gene: 14. This CDR3 reads CASSPQEGARGEQYF. The CDR3 bases are TGTGCCAGCAGCCCCCAAGAGGGGGCGCGAGGTGAGCAGTACTTC.

V and J are TRBV20-1 and TRBJ2-1, with 9 nucleotides matching TRBD1. The CDR3 is 13 residues long. Germline CDR1 is DFQATT and CDR2 is SNEGSKA (reference sequence). The V segment lost 3 bases and the J segment 6 bases; nucleotides outside the gene matches: 3. The chain's CDR3 is CSASGDRANEQFF. As DNA, the CDR3 is TGCAGTGCTAGTGGGGACAGGGCCAATGAGCAGTTCTTC.

This chain links TRBV7-9 with TRBJ2-3; 7 nucleotides align to TRBD2. The V gene end was trimmed by 4 bases and the J gene end by 1 base; junction bases not matched to a gene: 8. Per germline, CDR1 SEHNR and CDR2 FQNEAQ (reference sequence). The CDR3 contains 16 residues. In DNA, the CDR3 is TGTGCCAGCAGCTCCGACTCAGCGGGGCGCACAGATACGCAGTATTTT. It specifies CASSSDSAGRTDTQYF.

This chain joins TRBV5-1 and TRBJ2-7, with D possibly TRBD2 on 5 matching bases. The germline V gene has CDR1 SGHRS and CDR2 YFSETQ. The length of the CDR3 is 15 residues. V lost 2 bases, J lost 6 bases, and 18 bases lay in between. This chain's CDR3 is CASSFESGAGVEQYF. The CDR3 bases are TGCGCCAGCAGCTTTGAGTCCGGTGCCGGGGTCGAGCAGTACTTC.

The rearrangement joins TRBV5-5 to TRBJ2-7; 10 bases align to TRBD1. Germline V CDR1 and CDR2: SGHKS, YYEKEE (reference sequence). The J segment lost 0 bases and the V segment lost 3 bases, leaving 6 bases of the junction unmatched. This CDR3 is 16 amino acids long. In DNA form, the CDR3 reads TGTGCCAGCAGCTCTCCGTGGGACAGGGGCTCCTACGAGCAGTACTTC. It translates to CASSSPWDRGSYEQYF. The variable domain in full, with the rest retrieved from reference TRBV5-5 and TRBJ2-7, is DAGVTQSPTHLIKTRGQQVTLRCSPISGHKSVSWYQQVLGQGPQFIFQYYEKEERGRGNFPDRFSARQFPNYSSELNVNALLLGDSALYLCASSSPWDRGSYEQYFGPGTRLTVT.

The V gene is TRBV13, the J gene TRBJ1-1; D is unresolved. The CDR3 runs 15 residues. Deletions cut 5 bases from V and 1 base from J, with 14 bases between. Germline CDR1 is PRHDT and CDR2 is FYEKMQ (reference sequence). The CDR3 reads CASSRGGRTNTEAFF. The CDR3 DNA reads TGTGCCAGCAGCCGAGGAGGTAGAACGAACACTGAAGCTTTCTTT. The whole variable domain, filled in from reference TRBV13 and TRBJ1-1, reads AAGVIQSPRHLIKEKRETATLKCYPIPRHDTVYWYQQGPGQDPQFLISFYEKMQSDKGSIPDRFSAQQFSDYHSELNMSSLELGDSALYFCASSRGGRTNTEAFFGQGTRLTVV.

The V and J genes are TRBV18 and TRBJ2-5; a weak D match, TRBD2 (6 bases). In germline, CDR1 is KGHSH, CDR2 LQKENI. V was cut by 3 bases and J by 5 bases, with 10 bases left in between. The CDR3 runs 13 residues. The CDR3 DNA is TGTGCCAGCTCACCTGACCGGGGGGAGACCCAGTACTTC. It translates to CASSPDRGETQYF.

The chain uses TRBV7-3 and TRBJ2-7, with TRBD1 matching 10 bases. V dropped 4 bases and J dropped 5; count of bases not matched to a gene: 8. The length of the CDR3 is 15 residues. Germline V gives CDR1 SGHTA, CDR2 FQGTGA. CDR3 sequence (DNA): TGTGCCAGCAGCTACACGGGACAGGGGACCGACGAGCAGTACTTC. Amino acid sequence: CASSYTGQGTDEQYF.

This clone was observed many times. The chain has TRBV14 and TRBJ2-1, with D possibly matching TRBD2 (5 bases). The CDR3 covers 16 residues. Trimming took 1 base from V and 6 from J, leaving 16 bases between them. Germline-derived CDR1 and CDR2 are SGHDN and FVKESK. CDR3 DNA: TGTGCCAGCAGCCAAGCGGAGGTCCTAGCCCTCAATGAGCAGTTCTTC. Translation: CASSQAEVLALNEQFF.

The rearrangement joins TRBV24-1 to TRBJ2-6; D remains ambiguous. Germline V CDR1 and CDR2: KGHDR, SFDVKD. The CDR3 sequence is 16 residues long. The germline V and J ends were trimmed by 4 bases and 0 bases, with 9 bases remaining between them. DNA for the CDR3: TGTGCCACCAGTGACCCGACACCCTCTGGGGCCAACGTCCTGACTTTC. This translates into CATSDPTPSGANVLTF.

V gene TRBV4-3 combines with J gene TRBJ2-1; a weak D match, TRBD1 (5 bases). Trimming removed 5 bases at V and 4 bases at J, with 9 bases between. This CDR3 is 13 amino acids long. Germline CDR1 and CDR2: LGHNA and YSLEER. The CDR3 region is CASSLDRYNEQFF. CDR3 nucleotides: TGCGCCAGCAGCTTAGACAGATACAATGAGCAGTTCTTC.

The chain has TRBV5-6 and TRBJ1-2; TRBD1 agrees at 8 bases. The CDR3 covers 14 residues. Trimming took 0 bases from V and 4 from J; bases not matched to a gene: 2. In germline, CDR1 is SGHDT, CDR2 YYEEEE. The CDR3 DNA reads as TGTGCCAGCAGCTTGGACAGGGGGGCCTATGGCTACACCTTC. It is translated as CASSLDRGAYGYTF.

Many counts were recorded for this clone. The chain combines TRBV20-1 with TRBJ2-7; D is unresolved. Germline V CDR1 and CDR2: DFQATT, SNEGSKA (reference sequence). V was clipped by 3 bases and J by 6 bases, with 9 bases between them. The CDR3 has 11 residues. The CDR3 here is CSARRGREQYF. The DNA of the CDR3 is TGCAGTGCTAGGCGCGGTCGCGAGCAGTACTTC.

The rearrangement uses TRBV27 and TRBJ2-4; maybe TRBD1 (6 bases). Germline CDR1 is MNHEY and CDR2 is SMNVEV (reference sequence). V lost 6 bases and J 0 bases, leaving 15 bases between the germline ends. This CDR3 comprises 16 residues. The CDR3 region has the DNA TGTGCCAGCAGCCGCCGGGACAAGATAGCCAAAAACATTCAGTACTTC. This encodes CASSRRDKIAKNIQYF.

This rearrangement joins TRBV12-5 to TRBJ1-2; D is unresolved. Germline loops: CDR1 LGHNT, CDR2 FRNRAP. The CDR3 has 16 amino acids. V was trimmed by 8 bases and J by 6 bases, leaving 25 bases between them. CDR3 loop: CASWRVQASGVDGYTF. The CDR3 bases are TGTGCTAGTTGGCGGGTGCAGGCCTCAGGAGTCGATGGCTACACCTTC.

This sequence joins TRBV18 and TRBJ2-1; TRBD2 agrees at 10 bases. The CDR3 runs 15 residues. From germline, CDR1 is KGHSH and CDR2 LQKENI. Trimming removed 3 bases from V and 8 bases from J; junction bases left unmatched: 7. CDR3 DNA: TGTGCCAGCTCACCTCCGGGACTAGCGAGACATGAGCAGTTCTTC. Protein product: CASSPPGLARHEQFF.

The rearrangement links TRBV2 to TRBJ2-5, with a possible D match to TRBD1 (5 bases). V dropped 2 bases and J dropped 5 bases, with 15 bases sitting between them. The germline CDR1 and CDR2 sequences are SNHLY and FYNNEI. The CDR3 covers 15 residues. DNA of the CDR3: TGTGCCAGCAGTGAAAAATCAGGGATGTGGGAGACCCAGTACTTC. It translates to CASSEKSGMWETQYF.

V gene TRBV2 combines with J gene TRBJ2-7; D ambiguous. V gave up 4 bases and J gave up 6 bases, with 19 bases separating them. CDR1 and CDR2 from the germline V gene are SNHLY and FYNNEI. This CDR3 region has 15 residues. This chain's CDR3 is CASSVGSGQVGEQYF. The CDR3 coding sequence is TGTGCCAGCAGTGTGGGCTCCGGCCAGGTAGGCGAGCAGTACTTC.

The chain employs TRBV9 and TRBJ1-1, with TRBD1 as a possible D gene (5 bases). The CDR3 has 16 amino acids. Germline V gives CDR1 SGDLS, CDR2 YYNGEE. V lost 4 bases, J lost 4 bases, and 20 bases lay in between. The CDR3 nucleotides read TGTGCCAGCAGCCCTGGGGAGGGGAGGTCGGGCACTGAAGCTTTCTTT. Translated: CASSPGEGRSGTEAFF. Full variable domain (remainder filled in from reference TRBV9 and TRBJ1-1): DSGVTQTPKHLITATGQRVTLRCSPRSGDLSVYWYQQSLDQGLQFLIQYYNGEERAKGNILERFSAQQFPDLHSELNLSSLELGDSALYFCASSPGEGRSGTEAFFGQGTRLTVV.

The chain recombines TRBV27 with TRBJ2-7; 10 nucleotides line up with TRBD1. V shed 6 bases and J 3 bases; nucleotides not matched to a gene: 5. CDR3 length equals 14 residues. CDR1 and CDR2 from the germline V gene are MNHEY and SMNVEV (reference sequence). CDR3 sequence: CASRRTGGIYEQYF. The CDR3 DNA sequence: TGTGCCAGCAGGCGGACAGGGGGAATCTACGAGCAGTACTTC.

The genes are TRBV18 and TRBJ1-4; possibly TRBD1 for D (6 bases). The germline V gene encodes CDR1 KGHSH and CDR2 LQKENI. CDR3 length equals 14 residues. V dropped 4 bases and J dropped 4 bases, with 10 bases sitting between them. The CDR3 spells CASSRGRGNEKLFF. In nucleotides, the CDR3 is TGTGCCAGCTCACGGGGCAGGGGTAATGAAAAACTGTTTTTT.

The rearrangement links TRBV6-1 to TRBJ1-5; D is uncertain. The V gene's germline CDR1 is MNHNS and CDR2 SASEGT. Trimming pared 2 bases from V and 6 bases from J, leaving 11 bases between. CDR3 length equals 14 residues. For the CDR3, the DNA is TGTGCCAGCAGTGAATGGGAGCGCGGTCAGCCCCAGCATTTT. Amino acids: CASSEWERGQPQHF.

The table lists this clone with many counts. The chain is built from TRBV5-1 and TRBJ1-3; possibly TRBD1 for D (6 bases). Germline-derived CDR1 and CDR2 are SGHRS and YFSETQ. V was clipped by 3 bases and J by 4 bases, with 11 bases between them. The CDR3 spans 14 residues. CDR3 nucleotide sequence: TGCGCCAGCAGCTCACAGGGTTCAGGAAACACCATATATTTT. This sequence encodes CASSSQGSGNTIYF. Full variable domain (rest looked up from reference TRBV5-1 and TRBJ1-3): KAGVTQTPRYLIKTRGQQVTLSCSPISGHRSVSWYQQTPGQGLQFLFEYFSETQRNKGNFPGRFSGRQFSNSRSEMNVSTLELGDSALYLCASSSQGSGNTIYFGEGSWLTVV.